The 10 T cell receptor beta chains given below trace back to one sample, sequenced in a study of cytomegalovirus exposure and HLA in healthy donors. Profiling relied on immunoSEQ multiplex PCR, and the TCRdb table lists in-frame clones only, not all of them. The sample lists over 150,000 clones, approximately 86% occurring once. Source material: PBMCs. The receptors stem from a man between 18 and 35 years old in good health and CMV-seropositive.

V usage is TRBV18 and J usage is TRBJ2-7; 8 bases are a match to TRBD1. V lost 4 bases, J lost 5 bases, and 10 bases stayed unmatched. This CDR3 contains 15 residues. Germline CDR1 KGHSH, CDR2 LQKENI. The CDR3 DNA is TGTGCCAGCTCACAAGGACAGGGAACAAGAAACGAGCAGTACTTC. Its translation is CASSQGQGTRNEQYF.

The gene calls are TRBV6-5 and TRBJ1-1; a possible D gene is TRBD1 (5 bases). Looked up from germline, CDR1 is MNHEY and CDR2 is SVGAGI. V dropped 5 bases and J dropped 0 bases, with 10 bases sitting between them. The CDR3 has 14 amino acids. The DNA of the CDR3 is TGTGCCAGCAGTGCCGGACACCTGAACACTGAAGCTTTCTTT. It codes for CASSAGHLNTEAFF.

This sequence joins TRBV4-2 and TRBJ2-5; 7 nucleotides align to TRBD2. CDR3 length: 15 residues. Trimming took 1 base from V and 5 from J; bases not matched to a gene: 7. Germline CDR1 is LGHNA and CDR2 is YNFKEQ. CDR3 residues: CASSQAGGSRETQYF. The CDR3 bases are TGTGCCAGCAGCCAAGCGGGCGGGAGTCGGGAGACCCAGTACTTC.

This clone has just one count. This rearrangement joins TRBV7-9 to TRBJ2-3; 7 positions match TRBD2. V dropped 5 bases and J dropped 2; count of bases not matched to a gene: 10. The length of the CDR3 is 16 residues. CDR1 is SEHNR, CDR2 FQNEAQ, per germline (reference sequence). CDR3 in DNA: TGTGCCAGCAGCGCACACGTGGGAGGGTTCACAGATACGCAGTATTTT. Translating gives CASSAHVGGFTDTQYF.

The chain has TRBV6-5 and TRBJ1-1; TRBD1 agrees at 7 bases. Germline assignment: CDR1 MNHEY and CDR2 SVGAGI. The CDR3 has 12 amino acids. J was trimmed by 13 bases and V by 4 bases; bases with no gene match: 9. DNA of the CDR3: TGTGCCAGCAGTTTACAACAGGGGAATGATTTCTTT. Protein sequence: CASSLQQGNDFF.

J is TRBJ1-1 and V is TRBV9; D possibly corresponds to TRBD1 (5 bases). The CDR3 is 13 amino acids. CDR1 and CDR2 from the germline V gene are SGDLS and YYNGEE. V lost 7 bases and J lost 3, with 13 bases in between. The CDR3 reads CASPGGFHTEAFF. The CDR3 nucleotides read TGTGCCAGCCCGGGGGGGTTTCACACTGAAGCTTTCTTT.

The chain has TRBV10-1 and TRBJ1-5; the D gene is possibly TRBD1 (5 bases). CDR1 and CDR2 from the germline V gene are WNHNN and SYGVQD (reference sequence). The V and J ends lost 4 bases and 3 bases respectively, with 10 bases between them. CDR3 length equals 14 residues. The CDR3 reads CASSARDYNQPQHF. CDR3 coding DNA: TGCGCCAGCAGTGCCCGGGACTACAATCAGCCCCAGCATTTT.

The rearrangement links TRBV7-9 to TRBJ2-1; 7 positions agree with TRBD2. This CDR3 is built from 15 residues. The V gene end was trimmed by 4 bases and the J gene end by 4 bases; junction bases not matched to a gene: 7. The germline V gene has CDR1 SEHNR and CDR2 FQNEAQ (reference sequence). The CDR3 sequence is CASSSRLAAYNEQFF. CDR3 DNA sequence: TGTGCCAGCAGCTCGCGGCTAGCGGCTTACAATGAGCAGTTCTTC. Variable domain in full (rest from reference TRBV7-9 and TRBJ2-1): DTGVSQNPRHKITKRGQNVTFRCDPISEHNRLYWYRQTLGQGPEFLTYFQNEAQLEKSRLLSDRFSAERPKGSFSTLEIQRTEQGDSAMYLCASSSRLAAYNEQFFGPGTRLTVL.

The chain couples TRBV9 to TRBJ1-1; D may be TRBD1 (5 bases). Trimming removed 0 bases at V and 0 bases at J, with 12 bases between. The V gene's germline CDR1 is SGDLS and CDR2 YYNGEE. The CDR3 totals 16 residues. Here the CDR3 reads CASSVVPTGVNTEAFF. In DNA, the CDR3 is TGTGCCAGCAGCGTAGTTCCTACAGGAGTGAACACTGAAGCTTTCTTT.

V gene TRBV30 combines with J gene TRBJ2-7; D is perhaps TRBD1 (5 bases). Trimming removed 4 bases from V and 2 bases from J, with 15 bases in between. The CDR3 runs 14 residues. From germline, CDR1 is GTSNPN and CDR2 SVGIG (reference sequence). The CDR3 nucleotides read TGTGCCTGGAAATTCCAGGGTTCACCCTACGAGCAGTACTTC. Amino acids: CAWKFQGSPYEQYF.